This T cell receptor (beta chain) came from a study of T-cell reconstitution after alpha-beta-depleted transplantation in children (dated by TCRdb to the mid-2010s). Regarding the complete study: Using TCR repertoire profiling, the study quantitatively followed how T-cell immune reconstitution unfolded in children after TCRalphabeta/CD19-depleted allogeneic hematopoietic cell transplantation.

Ten or more counts support this clonotype. What this receptor recognizes is not known. Base qualities are not at hand, and no much larger clone is one base apart. From its cysteine to its phenylalanine, the CDR3 spans 14 amino acids. Solely the CDR3 DNA is kept, with 42 bases framed from the first base. CDR1 SQVTM and CDR2 ANQGSEA are derived from the germline V gene. V is cut back by 4 bases and J by 0 bases, with 3 bases in the junction unmatched. The method was PCR. The data were produced on an Illumina HiSeq 2500. To normalize quantification of the TCRbeta repertoire, the TCR libraries were built with molecular barcoding that relied on unique molecular identifiers. The public reads were reanalyzed by TCRdb: fastp trimming at Q25, MiXCR alignment, in-frame beta chains only. Rows matching on CDR3 protein sequence are summarized as one entry with the most common DNA and genes. Across this sample there are about 90,000 distinct CDR3 sequences, with 7% to 10% seen only once. 5.5% to 8.5% of the sample goes to the ten largest clones.

Sequencing used PBMCs from the stem cell graft donor, obtained from the stem cell graft. This clonotype was sampled from a human donor who donated a stem cell graft to a child with congenital amegakaryocytic thrombocytopenia. The chain joins TRBV29-1 to TRBJ1-5; TRBD1 fits 7 bases in the junction. The nucleotide sequence reads TGCAGCGTTGGGGGACAGAATAGCAATCAGCCCCAGCATTTT. This yields the protein CSVGGQNSNQPQHF.